Following are 23 T cell receptor beta chains from one sample sequenced in a study of T cells in Graves' hyperthyroidism and ophthalmopathy. TCR beta CDR3 region amplification was performed from RNA transcripts. Using the HTBI primer set, a first-round RT-PCR was run on the TCR CDR3. TCRdb redid the calling of the multiplex PCR reads with MiXCR, one entry per CDR3 protein. The sample lists some 690,000 distinct CDR3 sequences, approximately 15% occurring once. The sample was blood. The receptors were gathered from a man aged 50-60 years with Graves' hyperthyroidism.

This clonotype appeared a few times. The genes are TRBV27 and TRBJ2-1, with 8 bases aligning to TRBD2. Unmatched junction bases numbered 7, after V lost 0 bases and J lost 9 bases. Germline V gives CDR1 MNHEY, CDR2 SMNVEV (reference sequence). This CDR3 has 15 residues. The CDR3 coding sequence is TGTGCCAGCAGTTTATCGTCGGGAGGGTATATTGAGCAGTTCTTC. Its protein is CASSLSSGGYIEQFF.

Details on this clonotype: This may arise from a read error, as a much more abundant clone is one base away. The chain carries TRBV10-1 and TRBJ2-7; no firm D call. V was shortened by 3 bases and J by 0 bases, with 6 bases between the two germline ends. Germline lookup yields CDR1 WNHNN and CDR2 SYGVQD (reference sequence). This CDR3 contains 13 residues. The CDR3 sequence is CASSEDDSYEQYF. The CDR3 DNA reads TGCGCCAGCAGTGAAGACGACTCCTACGAGCAGTACTTC.

Only a few counts were recorded for this clonotype. The chain uses TRBV13 and TRBJ2-7; D remains unclear. The length of the CDR3 is 14 residues. CDR1 and CDR2 from the germline V gene are PRHDT and FYEKMQ (reference sequence). Trimming removed 2 bases at V and 2 bases at J, with 10 bases between. For the CDR3, the DNA is TGTGCCAGCAGCTTAAGGCGGAAAACCTACGAGCAGTACTTC. Translation gives CASSLRRKTYEQYF.

This clonotype has just one count. The rearrangement joins TRBV5-6 to TRBJ2-2; possibly TRBD2 for D (6 bases). The CDR3 runs 16 residues. The V gene lost 0 bases and the J gene lost 8 bases, with 17 bases spanning the gap. Germline lookup yields CDR1 SGHDT and CDR2 YYEEEE. Here the CDR3 reads CASSLVVAEPAGELFF. As DNA, the CDR3 is TGTGCCAGCAGCTTGGTAGTAGCGGAGCCTGCGGGGGAGCTGTTTTTT.

This clonotype was observed a few times. This chain joins TRBV19 and TRBJ1-1; unclear D gene. CDR1 is LNHDA, CDR2 SQIVND, per germline (reference sequence). Between the trimmed V and J ends, which lost 7 bases and 2 bases, there was a span of 8 bases. This CDR3 is built from 12 residues. The CDR3 DNA follows: TGTGCCAGTACCCCAGGCAACACTGAAGCTTTCTTT. This sequence encodes CASTPGNTEAFF.

The rearrangement uses TRBV9 and TRBJ2-2; unclear D gene. V dropped 6 bases and J dropped 7 bases, with 13 bases sitting between them. The germline V gene encodes CDR1 SGDLS and CDR2 YYNGEE. The CDR3 extends over 13 amino acids. The CDR3, as DNA: TGTGCCAGCACCCCCTTAAGCGACGGGGAGCTGTTTTTT. Amino acids: CASTPLSDGELFF.

This clonotype appeared many times. J is TRBJ2-1 and V is TRBV28; no definite D call. The CDR3 extends over 15 amino acids. V was pared by 2 bases and J by 6 bases, with 14 bases between. In germline, CDR1 is MDHEN, CDR2 SYDVKM. The CDR3 reads CASSLQRPSSNEQFF. The DNA of the CDR3 is TGTGCCAGCAGTTTACAGCGTCCCTCCAGCAATGAGCAGTTCTTC.

The rearrangement uses TRBV5-1 and TRBJ2-7, with D perhaps TRBD1 (6 bases). CDR3 length: 16 residues. CDR1 is SGHRS, CDR2 YFSETQ, per germline. Trimming took off 3 bases at V and 3 bases at J, with 19 bases between the two ends. The CDR3 protein is CASSWNRDTYLYEQYF. The CDR3 nucleotides read TGCGCCAGCAGCTGGAACCGGGACACGTACCTCTACGAGCAGTACTTC.

This clonotype was recorded at least ten times. This chain connects TRBV10-3 to TRBJ1-2, with D tentatively TRBD1 (5 bases). This CDR3 has 17 residues. Trimming pared 7 bases from V and 4 bases from J, leaving 25 bases between. The germline V gene has CDR1 ENHRY and CDR2 SYGVKD. CDR3 residues: CAITPQGHQWGSYGYTF. The CDR3 DNA reads TGTGCCATCACTCCCCAAGGACATCAGTGGGGATCCTATGGCTACACCTTC.

This clonotype was recorded many times. The J gene is TRBJ1-1, the V gene TRBV2; D possibly corresponds to TRBD1 (6 bases). V was pared by 7 bases and J by 0 bases, with 12 bases between. This CDR3 is built from 14 residues. Germline CDR1 SNHLY, CDR2 FYNNEI. The DNA for the CDR3 is TGTGCCAGCAATCAACAGGGCATGAACACTGAAGCTTTCTTT. Translating it yields CASNQQGMNTEAFF.

The sample holds many counts of this clonotype. The J gene is TRBJ2-7, the V gene TRBV11-3; 7 nucleotides line up with TRBD2. This CDR3 is 13 amino acids long. The germline CDR1 and CDR2 sequences are SGHNT and YENEEA. With V trimmed by 5 bases and J by 2 bases, 3 bases remained unmatched. The CDR3 reads CASSAGLTYEQYF. CDR3 nucleotide sequence: TGTGCCAGCAGCGCGGGACTAACCTACGAGCAGTACTTC.

This clonotype has a count of ten or more. The gene calls are TRBV27 and TRBJ2-7; D is unresolved. V was pared by 2 bases and J by 0 bases, with 8 bases between. The CDR3 totals 14 residues. Germline V gene data show CDR1 as MNHEY and CDR2 as SMNVEV (reference sequence). The CDR3 loop is CASSLEASSYEQYF. The DNA for the CDR3 is TGTGCCAGCAGTTTAGAGGCGAGCTCCTACGAGCAGTACTTC.

This clonotype occurred many times. The V gene is TRBV29-1, the J gene TRBJ2-7, with 8 bases that match TRBD1. This CDR3 is built from 12 residues. CDR1 and CDR2 from the germline V gene are SQVTM and ANQGSEA. J was trimmed by 7 bases and V by 6 bases; bases with no gene match: 8. This chain's CDR3 is CSVGDRSREQYF. The CDR3 region has the DNA TGCAGCGTGGGGGACAGGTCGCGTGAGCAGTACTTC.

This clonotype was counted at least ten times. This chain connects TRBV27 to TRBJ2-2; TRBD2 matches at 7 bases. Germline V gives CDR1 MNHEY, CDR2 SMNVEV (reference sequence). This CDR3 spans 15 amino acids. V trimming: 4 bases; J trimming: 1 base; junction bases outside the gene matches: 3. CDR3 DNA sequence: TGTGCCAGCAGTTCTGGGACTATGAACACCGGGGAGCTGTTTTTT. Amino acids: CASSSGTMNTGELFF.

Many counts were recorded for this clonotype. The CDR3 DNA is TGTGCCAGCAGCTGGGGACTAGCTGACACCTACGAGCAGTACTTC. Its translation: CASSWGLADTYEQYF. The rearrangement links TRBV11-2 to TRBJ2-7; 9 nucleotides align to TRBD2. V shed 4 bases and J 2 bases; nucleotides not matched to a gene: 6. Germline CDR1 reads SGHAT; CDR2 reads FQNNGV. CDR3 length equals 15 residues. The complete variable domain, with remaining parts taken from reference TRBV11-2 and TRBJ2-7, reads EAGVAQSPRYKIIEKRQSVAFWCNPISGHATLYWYQQILGQGPKLLIQFQNNGVVDDSQLPKDRFSAERLKGVDSTLKIQPAKLEDSAVYLCASSWGLADTYEQYFGPGTRLTVT.

The J gene is TRBJ2-5, the V gene TRBV7-8, with 7 nucleotides matching TRBD2. CDR1 and CDR2 from the germline V gene are SGHVS and FQNEAQ. Losses at the gene ends were 6 bases for V and 1 base for J; bases not matched to a gene: 5. This CDR3 is 14 amino acids long. The CDR3 sequence: CASRAAGPQETQYF. The CDR3 DNA is TGTGCCAGCAGGGCAGCGGGACCCCAAGAGACCCAGTACTTC.

At least ten counts were recorded for this clonotype. The chain recombines TRBV7-3 with TRBJ1-1; no firm D call. V was pared by 2 bases and J by 10 bases, with 17 bases between. CDR3 length: 14 amino acids. The germline gives CDR1 SGHTA, CDR2 FQGTGA. CDR3: CASSLDPTPYGAFF. In DNA, the CDR3 is TGTGCCAGCAGCTTAGACCCGACCCCCTATGGAGCTTTCTTT.

Comments on this clonotype: The junction differs from germline at one of its ends, possibly a read error. This chain joins TRBV7-2 and TRBJ2-7, with D perhaps matching TRBD1 (8 bases). CDR3 length: 15 amino acids. Germline V gives CDR1 SGHTA, CDR2 FQGNSA. The CDR3 nucleotides read TGCGCCAGCAGCCAAGAAATACAGGGGGGGTACGAGCAGTACTTC. It codes for CASSQEIQGGYEQYF.

This clonotype has more than one count but fewer than ten. The chain recombines TRBV4-1 with TRBJ2-1; 10 positions agree with TRBD2. Germline CDR1 MGHRA, CDR2 YSYEKL. CDR3 length: 15 amino acids. Trimming at V came to 3 bases and at J to 9 bases, leaving 8 bases not matched to a gene. This chain's CDR3 is CASSQIVAGGTEQFF. The CDR3, as DNA: TGCGCCAGCAGCCAGATCGTAGCGGGAGGAACTGAGCAGTTCTTC.

This clonotype was counted ten times or more. The chain carries TRBV28 and TRBJ1-4; TRBD1 matches 10 bases. The CDR3 covers 16 residues. J lost 5 bases, V lost 5 bases, and 8 bases had no gene match. Per germline, CDR1 MDHEN and CDR2 SYDVKM. This CDR3 reads CASSPLDRGKNEKLFF. The CDR3, as DNA: TGTGCCAGCAGTCCATTGGACAGGGGGAAAAATGAAAAACTGTTTTTT. Full variable domain (rest looked up from reference TRBV28 and TRBJ1-4): DVKVTQSSRYLVKRTGEKVFLECVQDMDHENMFWYRQDPGLGLRLIYFSYDVKMKEKGDIPEGYSVSREKKERFSLILESASTNQTSMYLCASSPLDRGKNEKLFFGSGTQLSVL.

This clonotype was found many times. The V and J genes are TRBV28 and TRBJ1-1; perhaps TRBD1 as D (5 bases). The CDR3 length is 15 residues. Trimming left V 6 bases short and J 1 base short, with 15 bases between. Germline V CDR1 and CDR2: MDHEN, SYDVKM. The CDR3 spells CASSPGGDGNTEAFF. CDR3 nucleotide sequence: TGTGCCAGCAGCCCAGGAGGGGATGGGAACACTGAAGCTTTCTTT.

Only a few counts were recorded for this clonotype. V and J are TRBV7-2 and TRBJ2-3; TRBD2 agrees at 7 bases. CDR3 length: 16 residues. Per germline, CDR1 SGHTA and CDR2 FQGNSA. The V and J ends lost 5 bases and 6 bases, in that order; junction bases with no gene match: 14. CDR3 sequence (DNA): TGTGCCAGCAGCCTAAGGGGTGGTAGCGGGCTTGATACGCAGTATTTT. Translating it yields CASSLRGGSGLDTQYF.

The CDR3 DNA is TGTGCCAGCAGTGTGAGCGGCCCGGGCTACGAGCAGTACTTC. Amino acid sequence: CASSVSGPGYEQYF. The chain couples TRBV6-1 to TRBJ2-7; a weak D match, TRBD2 (5 bases). This CDR3 comprises 14 residues. Deletions cut 4 bases from V and 3 bases from J, with 13 bases between. Germline V CDR1 and CDR2: MNHNS, SASEGT.